A selection of T cell receptor beta chains follows, all from one sample in a study of PD-L1 blockade in urothelial cancer. Profiled with immunoSEQ multiplex PCR; TCRdb holds only in-frame clones, not every one. The sample consists of some 51,000 clones, more than 75% of them appearing once. Sample: PBMCs, taken around atezolizumab (anti-PD-L1) treatment. The receptors were sampled from a man in his 60s with urothelial cancer. Both conserved end residues are part of each CDR3. A D gene is named only where the DNA matches it firmly. Clone size appears in some rows only: once, few, many, or a class for an expanded clone.

TRBV6-4	TRBJ1-5	13	NA	NA	CASSHSPTQPQHF	TGTGCCAGCAGCCACAGCCCCACACAGCCCCAGCATTTT
TRBV19	TRBJ2-4	15	NA	TRBD1	CASRGTGSAKNIQYF	TGTGCCAGTAGGGGGACAGGGTCGGCCAAAAACATTCAGTACTTC
TRBV18	TRBJ2-3	16	NA	TRBD2	CASSLNQRGGVNTQYF	TGTGCCAGCTCATTAAACCAACGGGGGGGTGTGAATACGCAGTATTTT
TRBV18	TRBJ2-4	14	NA	NA	CASSRQVTGDIQYF	TGTGCCAGCTCACGACAGGTTACAGGCGACATTCAGTACTTC
TRBV6-1	TRBJ2-5	15	NA	TRBD2	CASSEELAGMKTQYF	TGTGCCAGCAGTGAAGAACTAGCGGGAATGAAGACCCAGTACTTC
TRBV5-5	TRBJ2-7	15	NA	TRBD1	CASSWTTGRSYEQYF	TGTGCCAGCAGCTGGACGACAGGGCGCTCCTACGAGCAGTACTTC
TRBV2	TRBJ1-1	14	NA	TRBD1	CASSEQGENTEAFF	TGTGCCAGCAGTGAACAGGGGGAAAACACTGAAGCTTTCTTT
TRBV21-1	TRBJ2-7	19	NA	NA	CASSKTHFHGEGLFYEQYF	TGTGCCAGCAGCAAAACACATTTCCACGGGGAGGGACTCTTCTACGAGCAGTACTTC
TRBV10-1	TRBJ2-2	14	NA	NA	CASSRQWNTGELFF	TGCGCCAGCAGTAGACAGTGGAACACCGGGGAGCTGTTTTTT
TRBV6-1	TRBJ2-7	14	few	TRBD2	CASLDSGRLYEQYF	TGTGCCAGCTTAGACAGCGGGAGGCTGTACGAGCAGTACTTC
TRBV28	TRBJ2-5	12	NA	TRBD1	CASGDSQETQYF	TGTGCCAGCGGGGACAGCCAAGAGACCCAGTACTTC